Below, 10 T cell receptor beta chains from the same sample are listed, as sequenced in a study of cytomegalovirus exposure and HLA in healthy donors. PCR used 60 Vbeta primers and 13 Jbeta primers. Method: immunoSEQ multiplex PCR; TCRdb's copy keeps in-frame clones and lacks some. This table lists approximately 80,000 clones. Sequences were obtained from PBMCs. These receptor sequences come from a woman aged 25-40 years in good health and CMV-seronegative.

The J gene is TRBJ2-1, the V gene TRBV7-9, with D possibly being TRBD1 (6 bases). With 3 bases removed from V and 8 bases from J, the gap between germline ends came to 17 bases. This CDR3 is built from 15 residues. Germline assignment: CDR1 SEHNR and CDR2 FQNEAQ (reference sequence). CDR3 coding DNA: TGTGCCAGCAGCTTGACAGGCCCCCCAGGCGATGAGCAGTTCTTC. Its protein product is CASSLTGPPGDEQFF.

This chain links TRBV5-6 with TRBJ2-7; 7 nucleotides line up with TRBD2. Germline CDR1 and CDR2: SGHDT and YYEEEE. There are 12 residues in the CDR3. With V trimmed by 0 bases and J by 6 bases, 0 bases remained unmatched. The CDR3 DNA reads as TGTGCCAGCAGCTTGGGGGGGGGCGAGCAGTACTTC. It codes for CASSLGGGEQYF.

The chain recombines TRBV28 with TRBJ1-1; D gene unclear. The germline CDR1 and CDR2 sequences are MDHEN and SYDVKM. The length of the CDR3 is 13 residues. With 2 bases removed from V and 7 bases from J, the gap between germline ends came to 11 bases. The CDR3 DNA reads TGTGCCAGCAGTTTACCAACAGAAAATGAAGCTTTCTTT. This encodes CASSLPTENEAFF.

The chain recombines TRBV30 with TRBJ1-5, with D perhaps matching TRBD1 (5 bases). Trimming left V 4 bases short and J 5 bases short, with 18 bases between. The V gene's germline CDR1 is GTSNPN and CDR2 SVGIG (reference sequence). The CDR3 consists of 15 residues. CDR3 nucleotide sequence: TGTGCCTGGACCCCGAGGGGAGGGATTGATCAGCCCCAGCATTTT. Translating it yields CAWTPRGGIDQPQHF.

This sequence joins TRBV6-4 and TRBJ2-1, with 10 bases fitting TRBD2. J lost 1 base, V lost 8 bases, and 14 bases had no gene match. The CDR3 length is 18 residues. Germline V gives CDR1 MRHNA, CDR2 SNTAGT. The CDR3: CASSASVSGRASYNEQFF. The CDR3 nucleotides are TGTGCCAGCTCGGCATCAGTGAGCGGGAGGGCTTCCTACAATGAGCAGTTCTTC.

The chain carries TRBV10-3 and TRBJ2-1; 12 bases fit TRBD1. J gave up 7 bases and V 5 bases, and 6 bases lay outside the gene matches. The germline CDR1 and CDR2 sequences are ENHRY and SYGVKD. The CDR3 sequence is 15 residues long. CDR3 DNA sequence: TGTGCCATCAGTATCCGGGACAGGGGGCATAATGAGCAGTTCTTC. This gives the protein CAISIRDRGHNEQFF.

This chain links TRBV5-4 with TRBJ2-5; TRBD2 matches 8 bases. Germline V gene sequence: CDR1 SGHNT, CDR2 YYREEE (reference sequence). The CDR3 spans 13 residues. The ends lost 4 bases at V and 3 bases at J; junction bases unmatched: 2. The CDR3 protein is CASSRGLEETQYF. CDR3 sequence (DNA): TGTGCCAGCAGCCGGGGACTAGAAGAGACCCAGTACTTC.

The rearrangement uses TRBV18 and TRBJ1-1, with D perhaps matching TRBD1 (5 bases). V shed 1 base and J shed 9 bases, with 12 bases lying between them. The CDR3 has 13 residues. From germline, CDR1 is KGHSH and CDR2 LQKENI. CDR3 loop: CASSPRSGGKAFF. Written as DNA, the CDR3 is TGTGCCAGCTCACCACGATCCGGGGGGAAAGCTTTCTTT.

V gene TRBV29-1 combines with J gene TRBJ2-7, with TRBD1 identical over 8 bases. Germline V gene data show CDR1 as SQVTM and CDR2 as ANQGSEA. The CDR3 consists of 13 residues. Losses at the gene ends were 1 base for V and 2 bases for J; bases not matched to a gene: 1. CDR3 region: CSVEGTGPYEQYF. CDR3 nucleotide sequence: TGCAGCGTTGAAGGGACAGGGCCCTACGAGCAGTACTTC.

Here the CDR3 reads CASSYARTGYGYTF. The CDR3, as DNA: TGTGCCAGCAGTTACGCACGGACAGGGTATGGCTACACCTTC. This chain links TRBV6-5 with TRBJ1-2, with 8 positions matching TRBD1. V dropped 2 bases and J dropped 5; count of bases not matched to a gene: 4. There are 14 residues in the CDR3. CDR1 MNHEY and CDR2 SVGAGI come from the germline V gene.